This passage covers 26 T cell receptor beta chains from one sample sequenced in a study of radiotherapy plus CTLA-4 blockade in lung cancer (dated by TCRdb to between 2017 and 2018). The library relied on the immunoSEQ multiplex PCR assay. The clones in this table, taken by TCRdb from immuneACCESS, are in-frame only. Not every clone is retained; where verified, under half of the shortfall comes from an unresolved V gene, and the cause of the rest is unknown. The sample profile shows tens of thousands of clones; less than 75% of them were found once. Approximately 8.6% of the sample goes to the ten largest clones. The sample was peripheral blood, taken from a patient treated with radiotherapy plus ipilimumab. Receptors originate from a human donor with non-small cell lung cancer whose response to radiotherapy plus ipilimumab could not be evaluated.

CDR3 DNA sequence: TGTGCCAGCAGATTTAGCGGGAAGGACGAGCAGTACTTC. Translated: CASRFSGKDEQYF. V is TRBV6-1 and J is TRBJ2-5, with TRBD2 matching over 8 bases. The DNA matches TRBJ2-7 better at its end, which makes the J call doubtful. The CDR3 sequence is 13 residues long. CDR1 MNHNS and CDR2 SASEGT come from the germline V gene.

The chain recombines TRBV7-3 with TRBJ2-6; possibly TRBD2 for D (6 bases). Trimming cost V 7 bases and J 0 bases, with 13 bases left between them. The CDR3 is 16 amino acids. In germline, CDR1 is SGHTA, CDR2 FQGTGA. CDR3 bases: TGTGCCAGCAACGACGGGACTTTCTCTGGGGCCAACGTCCTGACTTTC. Its translation is CASNDGTFSGANVLTF. The variable domain in full, with the rest retrieved from reference TRBV7-3 and TRBJ2-6, is GAGVSQTPSNKVTEKGKYVELRCDPISGHTALYWYRQSLGQGPEFLIYFQGTGAADDSGLPNDRFFAVRPEGSVSTLKIQRTERGDSAVYLCASNDGTFSGANVLTFGAGSRLTVL.

This sequence joins TRBV11-2 and TRBJ2-4; 7 bases line up with TRBD1. Germline loops: CDR1 SGHAT, CDR2 FQNNGV. V lost 6 bases and J lost 0; bases outside the gene matches: 5. The CDR3 covers 15 residues. CDR3 sequence (DNA): TGTGCCAGCAGAGGACAGGCCCTAGCCAAAAACATTCAGTACTTC. It codes for CASRGQALAKNIQYF.

J is TRBJ1-2 and V is TRBV15, with no clear D. Germline V gene sequence: CDR1 LNHNV, CDR2 YYDKDF (reference sequence). This CDR3 is 14 amino acids long. Deletions cut 4 bases from V and 4 bases from J, with 13 bases between. CDR3: CATSTEIGTYGYTF. Written as DNA, the CDR3 is TGTGCCACCAGCACCGAAATCGGTACCTATGGCTACACCTTC.

This chain uses TRBV10-1 with TRBJ2-1; the D is unclear. Trimming took off 10 bases at V and 0 bases at J, with 7 bases between the two ends. The germline V gene has CDR1 WNHNN and CDR2 SYGVQD (reference sequence). CDR3 length: 12 residues. CDR3 loop: CATYSSYNEQFF. CDR3 nucleotides: TGCGCCACATATAGCTCCTACAATGAGCAGTTCTTC.

The CDR3 loop is CAWSARSGKHGYTF. As DNA, the CDR3 is TGTGCCTGGAGTGCCCGGTCAGGGAAACATGGCTACACCTTC. The rearrangement links TRBV30 to TRBJ1-2; weak D call: TRBD1 (5 bases). The CDR3 spans 14 residues. CDR1 and CDR2 (germline): GTSNPN, SVGIG (reference sequence). The ends were cut back, 1 base at V and 6 bases at J, with 15 bases in the middle.

The chain joins TRBV19 to TRBJ2-3; 10 bases agree with TRBD2. The length of the CDR3 is 16 residues. The germline gives CDR1 LNHDA, CDR2 SQIVND (reference sequence). Trimming removed 5 bases from V and 2 bases from J; junction bases left unmatched: 7. Here the CDR3 reads CASSLRTSGLTDTQYF. In nucleotides, the CDR3 is TGTGCCAGTAGTTTACGGACTAGCGGACTCACAGATACGCAGTATTTT.

This clone showed up just a few times. V usage is TRBV5-1 and J usage is TRBJ1-2; 8 bases are shared with TRBD1. The germline V gene encodes CDR1 SGHRS and CDR2 YFSETQ. CDR3 length equals 13 residues. V shed 4 bases, J shed 6 bases, and the junction held 5 bases outside the gene matches. In DNA form, the CDR3 reads TGCGCCAGCAGCCTTGACAGGGGAGATGGCTACACCTTC. It codes for CASSLDRGDGYTF.

This clone was seen more than once but under ten times. The J gene is TRBJ1-2, the V gene TRBV27; D may be TRBD1 (6 bases). Trimming pared 6 bases from V and 2 bases from J, leaving 10 bases between. Germline CDR1 and CDR2: MNHEY and SMNVEV (reference sequence). The length of the CDR3 is 13 residues. CDR3 sequence reads: CASRRQGNYGYTF. In DNA form, the CDR3 reads TGTGCCAGCAGGAGGCAGGGGAACTATGGCTACACCTTC.

V and J are TRBV28 and TRBJ2-3, with D unresolved. Trimming removed 2 bases from V and 1 base from J, with 7 bases in between. Germline V gene data show CDR1 as MDHEN and CDR2 as SYDVKM. The CDR3 has 14 amino acids. CDR3 sequence: CASSLQAGTDTQYF. Here the CDR3 DNA reads TGTGCCAGCAGTTTACAGGCAGGCACAGATACGCAGTATTTT. Complete variable domain (other parts from reference TRBV28 and TRBJ2-3): DVKVTQSSRYLVKRTGEKVFLECVQDMDHENMFWYRQDPGLGLRLIYFSYDVKMKEKGDIPEGYSVSREKKERFSLILESASTNQTSMYLCASSLQAGTDTQYFGPGTRLTVL.

The chain joins TRBV6-1 to TRBJ1-6, with a tentative D call TRBD1 (6 bases). V was cut by 6 bases and J by 3 bases, with 12 bases left in between. Germline V lookup: CDR1 MNHNS, CDR2 SASEGT. This CDR3 has 15 residues. CDR3 loop: CASSDRQVYNSPLHF. CDR3 DNA sequence: TGTGCCAGCAGCGACAGGCAGGTCTATAATTCACCCCTCCACTTT.

This clone was seen a few times. The chain uses TRBV5-1 and TRBJ2-7; maybe TRBD2 (6 bases). V lost 0 bases to trimming and J lost 2 bases, with 9 bases between them. CDR1 and CDR2 (germline): SGHRS, YFSETQ. The CDR3 is 14 amino acids. Written as DNA, the CDR3 is TGCGCCAGCAGCTTGGTGGGGGGTCCCTACGAGCAGTACTTC. Residues: CASSLVGGPYEQYF.

The chain combines TRBV7-8 with TRBJ1-5; no clear D gene. The V end lost 2 bases, the J end lost 5 bases, and 7 bases lay between the germline ends. Germline CDR1 is SGHVS and CDR2 is FQNEAQ. The CDR3 contains 13 residues. DNA for the CDR3: TGTGCCAGCAGCTTACGTACGGATCAGCCCCAGCATTTT. The encoded protein is CASSLRTDQPQHF.

The chain links TRBV30 to TRBJ2-5; 7 bases are shared with TRBD1. V lost 3 bases to trimming and J lost 5 bases; unmatched junction nucleotides: 6. This CDR3 has 13 amino acids. Per germline, CDR1 GTSNPN and CDR2 SVGIG (reference sequence). CDR3 in DNA: TGTGCCTGGAGGTTAGGGGGCCGGGAGACCCAGTACTTC. As protein: CAWRLGGRETQYF.

This sequence joins TRBV9 and TRBJ2-3, with TRBD2 matching 13 bases. Germline V gene data show CDR1 as SGDLS and CDR2 as YYNGEE. CDR3 length: 16 residues. Trimming took 2 bases from V and 5 from J; bases not matched to a gene: 5. This CDR3 reads CASSVGTSGEIDTQYF. The CDR3 nucleotides are TGTGCCAGCAGCGTTGGGACTAGCGGGGAAATAGATACGCAGTATTTT.

In this sample, this clone turned up once. V is TRBV27 and J is TRBJ2-7; 9 bases line up with TRBD1. Losses at the gene ends were 6 bases for V and 4 bases for J; bases not matched to a gene: 7. The CDR3 has 14 amino acids. The germline V gene encodes CDR1 MNHEY and CDR2 SMNVEV (reference sequence). The CDR3 here is CASRLTGGSYEQYF. The CDR3 DNA is TGTGCCAGCAGGCTAACAGGGGGCAGTTACGAGCAGTACTTC.

The chain combines TRBV2 with TRBJ2-1; D possibly corresponds to TRBD2 (5 bases). CDR3 length: 15 residues. Germline CDR1 and CDR2: SNHLY and FYNNEI. V dropped 4 bases and J dropped 7 bases, with 17 bases sitting between them. The CDR3 here is CASSGEDSLSNEQFF. CDR3 nucleotides: TGTGCCAGCAGTGGCGAGGACTCCTTATCAAATGAGCAGTTCTTC.

The J gene is TRBJ1-2, the V gene TRBV28; D is possibly TRBD1 (5 bases). Germline-derived CDR1 and CDR2 are MDHEN and SYDVKM. The CDR3 has 14 amino acids. Trimming stripped 8 bases from V and 4 bases from J, with 17 bases between. The CDR3 DNA sequence: TGTGCCAGCGTAGAGGGCGGGGACGGCTATGGCTACACCTTC. It encodes CASVEGGDGYGYTF.

This clone was detected once. V gene TRBV19 combines with J gene TRBJ1-2; 8 nucleotides agree with TRBD1. The CDR3 covers 17 residues. Germline V gives CDR1 LNHDA, CDR2 SQIVND (reference sequence). The V gene end was trimmed by 3 bases and the J gene end by 4 bases; junction bases not matched to a gene: 13. The CDR3 DNA follows: TGTGCCAGTAGTATGAGGGACAGGATCTTTGGTGGCTATGGCTACACCTTC. It translates to CASSMRDRIFGGYGYTF.

V usage is TRBV30 and J usage is TRBJ1-5; tentatively, D is TRBD1 (5 bases). V lost 1 base, J lost 5 bases, and 9 bases lay in between. The CDR3 contains 13 residues. Germline assignment: CDR1 GTSNPN and CDR2 SVGIG (reference sequence). The CDR3 reads CAWSAGGDQPQHF. The DNA for the CDR3 is TGTGCCTGGAGTGCCGGGGGGGATCAGCCCCAGCATTTT.

This chain's CDR3 is CASSTPTSGVLVTDTQYF. The DNA of the CDR3 is TGTGCCAGCAGTACACCGACTAGCGGGGTACTCGTCACAGATACGCAGTATTTT. The V gene is TRBV27, the J gene TRBJ2-3; 11 nucleotides match TRBD2. This CDR3 contains 18 residues. V gave up 5 bases and J gave up 2 bases; unmatched junction bases: 12. Germline assignment: CDR1 MNHEY and CDR2 SMNVEV (reference sequence).

Comments on this clone: Its ends do not fully match the called genes, so a read error is possible. The chain carries TRBV7-8 and TRBJ2-5; 9 nucleotides line up with TRBD2. The tail of the sequence fits TRBJ2-7 better, so the J call may be wrong. Germline V gene sequence: CDR1 SGHVS, CDR2 FQNEAQ. This CDR3 has 13 residues. Written as DNA, the CDR3 is TGTGCCAGCAGTTTAGCGGGGGCCTACGAGCAGTACTTC. As protein: CASSLAGAYEQYF.

The chain links TRBV6-5 to TRBJ1-1; the D is unclear. V was clipped by 11 bases and J by 2 bases, with 15 bases between them. Germline values: CDR1 MNHEY, CDR2 SVGAGI. The CDR3 totals 13 residues. CDR3 sequence: CAAARLGNTEAFF. The CDR3, as DNA: TGTGCCGCAGCCCGACTCGGAAACACTGAAGCTTTCTTT.

The chain joins TRBV5-5 to TRBJ2-2, with TRBD2 identical over 10 bases. The germline V gene has CDR1 SGHKS and CDR2 YYEKEE (reference sequence). Trimming cost V 0 bases and J 6 bases; bases outside gene matches: 8. There are 17 residues in the CDR3. The CDR3 DNA reads as TGTGCCAGCAGCTTGGGAAAACTAGCGGGAAGGTCCGGGGAGCTGTTTTTT. Translating gives CASSLGKLAGRSGELFF.

V is TRBV30 and J is TRBJ1-1; D unresolved. V lost 2 bases and J 0 bases, leaving 7 bases between the germline ends. The CDR3 covers 13 residues. From germline, CDR1 is GTSNPN and CDR2 SVGIG (reference sequence). The CDR3 DNA reads TGTGCCTGGAGTATCCAGATGAACACTGAAGCTTTCTTT. Amino acid sequence: CAWSIQMNTEAFF.

The DNA for the CDR3 is TGCGCCAGCAGCTTGGCCGGTCGACAGGGAGGTGACTACACCTTC. It translates to CASSLAGRQGGDYTF. V and J are TRBV5-1 and TRBJ1-2, with 7 nucleotides matching TRBD1. This CDR3 has 15 residues. V trimming: 0 bases; J trimming: 10 bases; junction bases outside the gene matches: 12. Germline V gene sequence: CDR1 SGHRS, CDR2 YFSETQ.